A single T cell receptor (beta chain) is shown here with its context. This entry comes from a study of CD8 T cells in ankylosing spondylitis. V gave up 2 bases and J gave up 4 bases, with 12 bases separating them. The germline V gene encodes CDR1 MNHEY and CDR2 SVGAGI. The CDR3 totals 14 residues. Making the TCR beta libraries involved quantitative 5'-RACE with molecular barcodes. A single record per CDR3 protein comes from TCRdb applying MiXCR to the 5' RACE reads. Among roughly 150,000 distinct CDR3 sequences, 9.8% were seen once, and the ten largest hold about 16%. The source is a female donor with ankylosing spondylitis or in good health (not recorded which). The sequenced sample consisted of blood, either unsorted or a sorted T cell fraction (not recorded which). This sequence joins TRBV6-5 and TRBJ2-7; maybe TRBD1 (5 bases). CDR3 sequence reads: CASSYVAGKYEQYF. In DNA form, the CDR3 reads TGTGCCAGCAGTTACGTCGCAGGGAAATACGAGCAGTACTTC.